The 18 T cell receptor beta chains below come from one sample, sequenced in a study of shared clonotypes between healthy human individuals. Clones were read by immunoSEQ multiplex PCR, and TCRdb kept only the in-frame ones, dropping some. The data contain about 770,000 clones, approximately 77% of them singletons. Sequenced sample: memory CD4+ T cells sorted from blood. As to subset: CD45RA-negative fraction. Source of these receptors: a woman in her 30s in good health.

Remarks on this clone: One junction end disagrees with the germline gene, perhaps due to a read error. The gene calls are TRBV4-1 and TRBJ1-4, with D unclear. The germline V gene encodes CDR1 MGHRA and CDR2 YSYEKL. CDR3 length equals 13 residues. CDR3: CASSQDLGRHSSF. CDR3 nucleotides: TGCGCCAGCAGCCAAGACCTGGGAAGACACTCTTCTTTT.

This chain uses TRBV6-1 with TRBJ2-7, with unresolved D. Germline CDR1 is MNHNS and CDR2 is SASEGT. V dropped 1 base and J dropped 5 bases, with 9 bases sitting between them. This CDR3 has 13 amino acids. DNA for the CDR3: TGTGCCAGCAGTGAAGTTCGAAGGGACGAGCAGTACTTC. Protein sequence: CASSEVRRDEQYF.

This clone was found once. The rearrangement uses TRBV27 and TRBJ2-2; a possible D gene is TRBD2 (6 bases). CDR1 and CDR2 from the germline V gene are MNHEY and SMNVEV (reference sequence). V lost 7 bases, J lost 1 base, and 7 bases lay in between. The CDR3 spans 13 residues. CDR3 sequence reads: CASTGRNTGELFF. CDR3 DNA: TGTGCCAGCACCGGGAGGAACACCGGGGAGCTGTTTTTT.

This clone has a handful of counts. CDR3 sequence: CASSLFALRANTGELFF. CDR3 DNA sequence: TGTGCCAGCAGCTTGTTTGCGCTCAGAGCGAACACCGGGGAGCTGTTTTTT. The V call is TRBV5-6, the J call TRBJ2-2, with D unclear. Per germline, CDR1 SGHDT and CDR2 YYEEEE. V lost 1 base to trimming and J lost 0 bases, with 13 bases between them. The CDR3 is 17 amino acids. The entire variable domain, with the rest obtained from reference TRBV5-6 and TRBJ2-2, is as follows: DAGVTQSPTHLIKTRGQQVTLRCSPKSGHDTVSWYQQALGQGPQFIFQYYEEEERQRGNFPDRFSGHQFPNYSSELNVNALLLGDSALYLCASSLFALRANTGELFFGEGSRLTVL.

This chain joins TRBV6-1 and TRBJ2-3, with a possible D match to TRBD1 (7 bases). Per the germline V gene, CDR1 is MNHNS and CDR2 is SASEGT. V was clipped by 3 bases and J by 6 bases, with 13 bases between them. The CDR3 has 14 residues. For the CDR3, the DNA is TGTGCCAGCAGTGAGTCAGGGGGGTCTGATACGCAGTATTTT. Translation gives CASSESGGSDTQYF.

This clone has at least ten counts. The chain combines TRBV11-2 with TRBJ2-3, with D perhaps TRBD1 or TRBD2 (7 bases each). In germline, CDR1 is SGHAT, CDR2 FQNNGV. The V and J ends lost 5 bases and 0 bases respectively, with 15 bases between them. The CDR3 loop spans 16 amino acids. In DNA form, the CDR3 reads TGTGCCAGCAGCCCCTGGGAGGGGGCTAGCACAGATACGCAGTATTTT. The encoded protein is CASSPWEGASTDTQYF.

CDR3 bases: TGCGCCAGCAGCTTGGAAGATCCGTCCTACGAGCAGTACTTC. It codes for CASSLEDPSYEQYF. The chain links TRBV5-1 to TRBJ2-7; the D is unclear. Germline CDR1 is SGHRS and CDR2 is YFSETQ. CDR3 size: 14 residues. V was pared by 0 bases and J by 1 base, with 8 bases between. The variable domain in full, with the rest retrieved from reference TRBV5-1 and TRBJ2-7, is KAGVTQTPRYLIKTRGQQVTLSCSPISGHRSVSWYQQTPGQGLQFLFEYFSETQRNKGNFPGRFSGRQFSNSRSEMNVSTLELGDSALYLCASSLEDPSYEQYFGPGTRLTVT.

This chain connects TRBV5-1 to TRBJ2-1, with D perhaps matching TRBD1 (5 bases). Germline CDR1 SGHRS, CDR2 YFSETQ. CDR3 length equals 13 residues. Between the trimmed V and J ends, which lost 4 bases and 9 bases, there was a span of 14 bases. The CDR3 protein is CASSLAGLSEQFF. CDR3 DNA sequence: TGCGCCAGCAGCCTGGCAGGGTTAAGTGAGCAGTTCTTC. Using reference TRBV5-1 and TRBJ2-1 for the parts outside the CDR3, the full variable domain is KAGVTQTPRYLIKTRGQQVTLSCSPISGHRSVSWYQQTPGQGLQFLFEYFSETQRNKGNFPGRFSGRQFSNSRSEMNVSTLELGDSALYLCASSLAGLSEQFFGPGTRLTVL.

The CDR3 nucleotides are TGTGCCAGTAGCTTCTCATCGACAGGGGGAGGAAACACCATATATTTT. It specifies CASSFSSTGGGNTIYF. The chain uses TRBV19 and TRBJ1-3, with 9 bases aligning to TRBD1. Germline V lookup: CDR1 LNHDA, CDR2 SQIVND (reference sequence). V shed 6 bases and J 4 bases; nucleotides not matched to a gene: 10. There are 16 residues in the CDR3.

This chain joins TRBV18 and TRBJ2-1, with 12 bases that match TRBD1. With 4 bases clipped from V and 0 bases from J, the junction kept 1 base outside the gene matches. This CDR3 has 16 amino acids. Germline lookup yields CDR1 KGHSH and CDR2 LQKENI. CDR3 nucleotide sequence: TGTGCCAGCTCACGGGGACAGGGGGCCTCCTACAATGAGCAGTTCTTC. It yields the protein CASSRGQGASYNEQFF.

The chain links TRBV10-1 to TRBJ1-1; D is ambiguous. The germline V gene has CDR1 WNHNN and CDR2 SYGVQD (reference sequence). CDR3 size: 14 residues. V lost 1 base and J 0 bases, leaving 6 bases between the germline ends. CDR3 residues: CASSEYSLNTEAFF. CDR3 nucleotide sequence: TGCGCCAGCAGTGAGTACAGTCTGAACACTGAAGCTTTCTTT.

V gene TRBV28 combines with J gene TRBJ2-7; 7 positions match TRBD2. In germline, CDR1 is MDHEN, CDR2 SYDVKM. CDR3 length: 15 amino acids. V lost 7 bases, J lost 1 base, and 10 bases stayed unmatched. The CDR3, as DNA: TGTGCCAGCACCCCCATGGCGGGAGTTTCCTACGAGCAGTACTTC. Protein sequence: CASTPMAGVSYEQYF. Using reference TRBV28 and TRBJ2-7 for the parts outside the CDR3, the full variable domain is DVKVTQSSRYLVKRTGEKVFLECVQDMDHENMFWYRQDPGLGLRLIYFSYDVKMKEKGDIPEGYSVSREKKERFSLILESASTNQTSMYLCASTPMAGVSYEQYFGPGTRLTVT.

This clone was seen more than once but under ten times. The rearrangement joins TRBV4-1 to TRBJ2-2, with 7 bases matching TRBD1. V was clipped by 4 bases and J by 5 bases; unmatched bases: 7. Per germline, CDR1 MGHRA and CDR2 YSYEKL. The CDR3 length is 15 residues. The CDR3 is CASSPLQGLTGELFF. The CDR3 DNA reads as TGCGCCAGCAGCCCGCTACAGGGGTTGACCGGGGAGCTGTTTTTT.

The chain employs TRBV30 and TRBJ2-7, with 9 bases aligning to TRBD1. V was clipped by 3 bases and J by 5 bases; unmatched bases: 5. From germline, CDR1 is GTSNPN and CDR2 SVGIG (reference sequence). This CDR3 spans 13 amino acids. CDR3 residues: CAWRRDREDEQYF. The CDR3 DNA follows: TGTGCCTGGAGAAGGGACAGGGAGGACGAGCAGTACTTC.

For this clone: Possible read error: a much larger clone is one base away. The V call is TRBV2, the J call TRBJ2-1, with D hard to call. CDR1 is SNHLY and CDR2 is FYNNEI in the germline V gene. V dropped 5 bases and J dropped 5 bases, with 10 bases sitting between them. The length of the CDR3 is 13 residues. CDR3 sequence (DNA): TGTGCCAGCAGTACTCTGGTCCACAATGAGCAGTTCTTC. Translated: CASSTLVHNEQFF.

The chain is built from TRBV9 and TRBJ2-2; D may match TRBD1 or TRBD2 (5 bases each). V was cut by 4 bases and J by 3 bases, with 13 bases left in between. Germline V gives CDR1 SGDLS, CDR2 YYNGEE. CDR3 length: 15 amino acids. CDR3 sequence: CASSTVGAYTGELFF. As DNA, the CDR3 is TGTGCCAGCAGCACCGTCGGGGCTTACACCGGGGAGCTGTTTTTT.

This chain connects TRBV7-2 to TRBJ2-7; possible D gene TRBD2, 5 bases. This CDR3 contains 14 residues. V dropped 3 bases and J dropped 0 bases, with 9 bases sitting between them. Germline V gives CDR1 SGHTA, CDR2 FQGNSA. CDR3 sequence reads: CASSLGADSYEQYF. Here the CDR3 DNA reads TGTGCCAGCAGCTTGGGAGCGGACTCCTACGAGCAGTACTTC. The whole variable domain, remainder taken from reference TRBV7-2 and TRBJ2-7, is GAGVSQSPSNKVTEKGKDVELRCDPISGHTALYWYRQSLGQGLEFLIYFQGNSAPDKSGLPSDRFSAERTGGSVSTLTIQRTQQEDSAVYLCASSLGADSYEQYFGPGTRLTVT.

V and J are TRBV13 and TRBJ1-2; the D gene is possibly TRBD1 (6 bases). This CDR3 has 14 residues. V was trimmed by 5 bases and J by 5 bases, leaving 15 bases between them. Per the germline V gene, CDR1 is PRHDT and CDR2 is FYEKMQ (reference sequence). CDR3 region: CASSLKDSEYGYTF. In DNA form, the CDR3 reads TGTGCCAGCAGCCTAAAGGACAGCGAGTATGGCTACACCTTC.